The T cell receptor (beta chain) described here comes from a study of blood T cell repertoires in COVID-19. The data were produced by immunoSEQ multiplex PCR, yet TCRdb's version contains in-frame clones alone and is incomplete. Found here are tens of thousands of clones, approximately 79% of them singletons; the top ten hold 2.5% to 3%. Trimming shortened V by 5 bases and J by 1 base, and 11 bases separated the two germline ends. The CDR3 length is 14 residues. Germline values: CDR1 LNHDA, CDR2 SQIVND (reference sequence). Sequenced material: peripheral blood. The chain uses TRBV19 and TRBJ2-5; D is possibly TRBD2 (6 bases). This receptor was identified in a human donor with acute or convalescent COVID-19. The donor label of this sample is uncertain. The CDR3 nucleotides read TGTGCCAGTAGTCAGCGGGCTTTCCAAGAGACCCAGTACTTC. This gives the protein CASSQRAFQETQYF.